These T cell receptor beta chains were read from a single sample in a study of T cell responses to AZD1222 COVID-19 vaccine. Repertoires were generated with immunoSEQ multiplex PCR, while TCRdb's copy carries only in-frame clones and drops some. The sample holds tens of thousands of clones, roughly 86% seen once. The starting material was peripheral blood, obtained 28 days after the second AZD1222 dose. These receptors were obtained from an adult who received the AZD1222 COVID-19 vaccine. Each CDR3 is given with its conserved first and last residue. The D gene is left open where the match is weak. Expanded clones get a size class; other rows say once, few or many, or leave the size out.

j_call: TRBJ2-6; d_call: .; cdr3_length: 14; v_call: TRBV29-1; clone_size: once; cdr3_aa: CSARDFSGANVLTF; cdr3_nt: TGCAGCGCCCGGGACTTCTCTGGGGCCAACGTCCTGACTTTC
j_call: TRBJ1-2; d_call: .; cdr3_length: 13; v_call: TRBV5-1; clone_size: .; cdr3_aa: CASSPPSNYGYTF; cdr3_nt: TGCGCCAGCTCCCCTCCTTCTAACTATGGCTACACCTTC
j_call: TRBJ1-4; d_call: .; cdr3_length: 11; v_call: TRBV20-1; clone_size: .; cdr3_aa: CSAVTNEKLFF; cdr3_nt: TGCAGTGCTGTAACTAATGAAAAACTGTTTTTT
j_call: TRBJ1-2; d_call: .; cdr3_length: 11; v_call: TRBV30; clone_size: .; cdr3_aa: CAWSAGYGYTF; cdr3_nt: TGTGCCTGGAGTGCGGGTTATGGCTACACCTTC
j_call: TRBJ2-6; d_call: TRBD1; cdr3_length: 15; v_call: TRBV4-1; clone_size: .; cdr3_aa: CASRTGGTGANVLTF; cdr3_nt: TGCGCCAGCAGGACAGGGGGCACTGGGGCCAACGTCCTGACTTTC
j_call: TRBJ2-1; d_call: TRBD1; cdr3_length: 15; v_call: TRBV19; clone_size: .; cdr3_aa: CASRSQPQGGGEQFF; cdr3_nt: TGTGCCAGTAGAAGCCAACCACAGGGGGGCGGTGAGCAGTTCTTC
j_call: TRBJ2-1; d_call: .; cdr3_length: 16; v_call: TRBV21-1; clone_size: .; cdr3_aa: CASSACLAENNNEQFF; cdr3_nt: TGTGCCAGCAGCGCCTGTCTAGCGGAGAACAACAATGAGCAGTTCTTC
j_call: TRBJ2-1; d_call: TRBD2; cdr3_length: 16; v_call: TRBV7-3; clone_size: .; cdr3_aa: CASSLSASGPYNEQFF; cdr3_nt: TGTGCCAGCAGCTTAAGCGCTAGCGGACCCTACAATGAGCAGTTCTTC
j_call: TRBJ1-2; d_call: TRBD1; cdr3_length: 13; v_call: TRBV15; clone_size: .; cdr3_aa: CATSRGQGDGYTF; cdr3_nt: TGTGCCACCAGCAGAGGACAGGGCGATGGCTACACCTTC
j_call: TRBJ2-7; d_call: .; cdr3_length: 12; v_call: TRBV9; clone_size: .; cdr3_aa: CASSPGPGEQYF; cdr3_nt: TGTGCCAGCAGCCCGGGGCCGGGAGAGCAGTACTTC
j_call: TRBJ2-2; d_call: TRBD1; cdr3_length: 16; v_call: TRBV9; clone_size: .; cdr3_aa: CASSVGPGGNTGELFF; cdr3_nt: TGTGCCAGCAGCGTTGGGCCAGGGGGTAACACCGGGGAGCTGTTTTTT
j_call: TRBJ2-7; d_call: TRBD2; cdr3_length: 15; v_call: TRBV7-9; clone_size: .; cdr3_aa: CASSPTGTRGYEQYF; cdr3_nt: TGTGCCAGCAGCCCCACCGGGACTAGGGGCTACGAGCAGTACTTC
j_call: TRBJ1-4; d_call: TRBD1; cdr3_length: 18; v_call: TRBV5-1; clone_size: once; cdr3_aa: CASSQSPRTGGVPEKLFF; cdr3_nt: TGCGCCAGCAGCCAATCCCCAAGGACAGGGGGCGTACCTGAAAAACTGTTTTTT
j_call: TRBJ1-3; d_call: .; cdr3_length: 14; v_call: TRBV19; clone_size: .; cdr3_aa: CASSIDIGGNTIYF; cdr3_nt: TGTGCCAGTAGTATCGACATCGGTGGAAACACCATATATTTT
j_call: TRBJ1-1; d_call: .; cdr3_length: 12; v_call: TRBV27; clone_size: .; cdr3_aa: CASSTFGTEAFF; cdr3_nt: TGTGCCAGCAGCACATTCGGGACTGAAGCTTTCTTT
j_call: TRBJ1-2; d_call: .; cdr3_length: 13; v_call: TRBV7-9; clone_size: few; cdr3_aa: CASSWGTNYGYTF; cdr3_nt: TGTGCCAGCAGCTGGGGGACCAACTATGGCTACACCTTC
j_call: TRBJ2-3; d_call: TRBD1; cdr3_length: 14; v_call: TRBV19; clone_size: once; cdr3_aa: CASSRQGGKDTQYF; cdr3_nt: TGTGCCAGTAGTAGACAAGGGGGCAAGGATACGCAGTATTTT
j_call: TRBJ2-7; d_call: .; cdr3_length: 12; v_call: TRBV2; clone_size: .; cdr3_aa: CASRGGSYEQYF; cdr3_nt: TGTGCCAGTAGGGGAGGTTCCTACGAGCAGTACTTC
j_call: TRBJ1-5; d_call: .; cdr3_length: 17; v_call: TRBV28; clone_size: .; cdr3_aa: CASSFLGGRGARQPQHF; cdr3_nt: TGTGCCAGCAGTTTTTTGGGGGGGCGGGGGGCTCGGCAGCCCCAGCATTTT
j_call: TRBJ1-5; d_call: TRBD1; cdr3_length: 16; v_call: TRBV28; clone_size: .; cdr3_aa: CASTPEGARWHQPQHF; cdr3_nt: TGTGCCAGCACCCCGGAGGGGGCGCGATGGCATCAGCCCCAGCATTTT
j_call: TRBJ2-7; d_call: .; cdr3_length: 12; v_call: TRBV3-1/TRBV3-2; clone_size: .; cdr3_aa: CASSQYPYEQYF; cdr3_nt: TGTGCCAGCAGCCAATACCCCTACGAGCAGTACTTC
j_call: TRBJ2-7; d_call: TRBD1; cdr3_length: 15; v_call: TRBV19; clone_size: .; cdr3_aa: CASRYGQGLTYEQYF; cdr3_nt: TGTGCCAGCCGTTACGGACAGGGGCTAACCTACGAGCAGTACTTC
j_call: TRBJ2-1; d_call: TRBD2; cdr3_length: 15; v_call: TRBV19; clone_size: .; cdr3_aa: CASSIRLAGVGEQFF; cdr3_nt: TGTGCCAGTAGTATTCGACTAGCGGGAGTGGGTGAGCAGTTCTTC
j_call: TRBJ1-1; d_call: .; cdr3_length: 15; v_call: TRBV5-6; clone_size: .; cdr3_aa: CASRYRRTLNTEAFF; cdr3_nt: TGTGCCAGCAGATATCGACGGACATTGAACACTGAAGCTTTCTTT
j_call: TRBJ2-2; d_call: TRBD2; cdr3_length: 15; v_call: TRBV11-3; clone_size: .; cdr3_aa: CASSPSAGETGELFF; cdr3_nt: TGTGCCAGCAGTCCTTCCGCGGGAGAGACCGGGGAGCTGTTTTTT
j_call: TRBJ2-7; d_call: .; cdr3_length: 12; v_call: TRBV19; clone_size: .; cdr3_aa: CASSPSGREQYF; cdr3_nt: TGTGCCAGTAGTCCCTCCGGCCGCGAGCAGTACTTC
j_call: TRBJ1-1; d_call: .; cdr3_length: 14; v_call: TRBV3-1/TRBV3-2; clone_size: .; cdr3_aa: CASSQGTRNTEAFF; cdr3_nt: TGTGCCAGCAGCCAAGGGACCAGGAACACTGAAGCTTTCTTT
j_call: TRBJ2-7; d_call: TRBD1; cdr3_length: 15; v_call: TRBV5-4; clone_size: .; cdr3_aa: CASSLGRTGLYEQYF; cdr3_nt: TGTGCCAGCAGCTTGGGCAGGACAGGGCTCTACGAGCAGTACTTC
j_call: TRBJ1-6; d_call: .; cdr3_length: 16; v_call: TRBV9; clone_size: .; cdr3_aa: CASSVVPSSYNSPLHF; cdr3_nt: TGTGCCAGCAGCGTAGTTCCTAGCTCCTATAATTCACCCCTCCACTTT
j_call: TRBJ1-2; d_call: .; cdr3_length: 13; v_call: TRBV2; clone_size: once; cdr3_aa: CASSESANYGYTF; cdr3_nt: TGTGCCAGCAGTGAGTCCGCCAACTATGGCTACACCTTC
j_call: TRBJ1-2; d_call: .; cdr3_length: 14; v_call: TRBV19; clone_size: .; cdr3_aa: CASSAIPANYGYTF; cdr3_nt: TGTGCCAGTAGTGCTATCCCAGCTAACTATGGCTACACCTTC
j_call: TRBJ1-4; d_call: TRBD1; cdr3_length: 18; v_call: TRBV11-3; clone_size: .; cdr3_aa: CASSPPDRPQGLNEKLFF; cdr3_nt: TGTGCCAGCAGCCCCCCGGACAGGCCTCAGGGCCTTAATGAAAAACTGTTTTTT
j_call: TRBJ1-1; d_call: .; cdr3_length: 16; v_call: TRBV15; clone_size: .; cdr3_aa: CATSRAAGVGHTEAFF; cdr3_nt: TGTGCCACCTCCCGAGCTGCGGGGGTAGGGCACACTGAAGCTTTCTTT
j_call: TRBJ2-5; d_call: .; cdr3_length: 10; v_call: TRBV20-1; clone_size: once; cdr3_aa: CSAEWETQYF; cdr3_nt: TGCAGTGCAGAGTGGGAGACCCAGTACTTC
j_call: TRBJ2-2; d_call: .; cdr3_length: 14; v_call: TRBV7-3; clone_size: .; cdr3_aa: CASGPGLNTGELFF; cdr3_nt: TGTGCCAGCGGCCCGGGACTTAACACCGGGGAGCTGTTTTTT
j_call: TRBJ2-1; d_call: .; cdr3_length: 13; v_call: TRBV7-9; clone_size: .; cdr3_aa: CASSPSSSDEQFF; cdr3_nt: TGTGCCAGCAGCCCCAGCTCGTCTGATGAGCAGTTCTTC
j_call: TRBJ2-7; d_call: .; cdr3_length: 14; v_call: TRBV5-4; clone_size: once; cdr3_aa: CASSLFQVGGEQYF; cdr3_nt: TGTGCCAGCAGCTTGTTCCAGGTCGGGGGCGAGCAGTACTTC
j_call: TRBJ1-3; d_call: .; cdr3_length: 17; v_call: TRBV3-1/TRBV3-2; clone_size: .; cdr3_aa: CASSQEIGASSGNTIYF; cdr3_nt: TGTGCCAGCAGCCAAGAGATAGGGGCCAGCTCTGGAAACACCATATATTTT
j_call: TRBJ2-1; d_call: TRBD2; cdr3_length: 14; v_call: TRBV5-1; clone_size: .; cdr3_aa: CASSLWTSSDEQFF; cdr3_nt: TGCGCCAGCAGCTTGTGGACTAGCTCTGATGAGCAGTTCTTC
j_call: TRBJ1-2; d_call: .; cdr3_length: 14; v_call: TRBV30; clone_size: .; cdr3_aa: CAWSEEAALGGYTF; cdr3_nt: TGTGCCTGGAGTGAAGAAGCCGCCTTGGGTGGCTACACCTTC